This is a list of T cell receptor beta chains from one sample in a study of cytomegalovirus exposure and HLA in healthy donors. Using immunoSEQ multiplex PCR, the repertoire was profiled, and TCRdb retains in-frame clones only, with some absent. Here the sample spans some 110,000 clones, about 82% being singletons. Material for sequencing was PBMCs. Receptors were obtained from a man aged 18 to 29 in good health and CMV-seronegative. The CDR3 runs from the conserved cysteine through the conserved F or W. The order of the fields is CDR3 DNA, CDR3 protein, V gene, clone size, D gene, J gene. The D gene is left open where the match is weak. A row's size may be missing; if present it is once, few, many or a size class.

TGTGCCAGCAGCCCGCCATCGGGGGACGAGCAGTACTTC,CASSPPSGDEQYF,TRBV7-9,.,.,TRBJ2-7
TGTGCCAGCGGCAGGCCGGCTTCCGGGGAGCTGTTTTTT,CASGRPASGELFF,TRBV9,.,.,TRBJ2-2
TGTGCCAGCAGCTTAGGGGCTGATCAGCCCCAGCATTTT,CASSLGADQPQHF,TRBV7-9,.,.,TRBJ1-5
TGTGCCAGCAGCGCGACTAGCGGGAGGGTGAACACCGGGGAGCTGTTTTTT,CASSATSGRVNTGELFF,TRBV9,.,TRBD2,TRBJ2-2
TGTGCCAGTAGTAAACAGGGACCCAGCTACAATGAGCAGTTCTTC,CASSKQGPSYNEQFF,TRBV19,.,.,TRBJ2-1
TGTGCCAGCTCTAGCGGTTACAATGAGCAGTTCTTC,CASSSGYNEQFF,TRBV6-4,.,TRBD2,TRBJ2-1
TGTGCCAGCAGCGAAGTGGGAGGGGGCTCCTACGAGCAGTACTTC,CASSEVGGGSYEQYF,TRBV6-1,.,.,TRBJ2-7
TGTGCCAGCAGTCCCGGGACAGCTCCCTATGGCTACACCTTC,CASSPGTAPYGYTF,TRBV6-5,few,TRBD1,TRBJ1-2
TGTGCCTGGACCAAGTTCACTACCCTGGCCTACAATGAGCAGTTCTTC,CAWTKFTTLAYNEQFF,TRBV30,.,.,TRBJ2-1
TGTGCCATCACTGGAGGCTCCTACAATGAGCAGTTCTTC,CAITGGSYNEQFF,TRBV10-3,.,.,TRBJ2-1
TGTGCCAGCAGCCCTAGACGGGGAGGGGACACCGGGGAGCTGTTTTTT,CASSPRRGGDTGELFF,TRBV7-2,.,TRBD2,TRBJ2-2
TGTGCCAGCAGGGGGGGACAGCCCCCAATCTACGAGCAGTACTTC,CASRGGQPPIYEQYF,TRBV6-1,.,.,TRBJ2-7